The rows below give T cell receptor beta chains drawn from one sample of a study of OX40 agonist ivuxolimab in advanced cancers. Sequencing was performed with immunoSEQ multiplex PCR; in TCRdb, only in-frame clones are kept and a portion is missing. The sample gives tens of thousands of clones, approximately 83% of which show up once; roughly 20% is in the top ten. The sequencing used CD4+ or CD8+ T cells sorted from blood, collected in a trial of the OX40 agonist ivuxolimab. The receptors derive from an adult with an advanced solid tumor such as melanoma, head and neck, liver or kidney cancer. Each CDR3 is given with its conserved first and last residue. A D gene is named only where the DNA matches it firmly. Only some rows state a clone size, as once, few, many or a class for expanded clones.

j_call | d_call | clone_size | v_call | cdr3_aa | cdr3_nt
TRBJ2-1 | - | - | TRBV6-5 | CASSYSILSRGNEQFF | TGTGCCAGCAGTTACTCGATCTTATCCAGGGGCAATGAGCAGTTCTTC
TRBJ1-2 | TRBD1 | - | TRBV7-9 | CASSVQQGKNYGYTF | TGTGCCAGCAGCGTTCAACAGGGGAAGAACTATGGCTACACCTTC
TRBJ2-5 | TRBD2 | - | TRBV27 | CASSFIGTSAQETQYF | TGTGCCAGCAGTTTTATTGGGACTAGCGCCCAAGAGACCCAGTACTTC
TRBJ1-5 | TRBD1 | - | TRBV30 | CAWTLGQGENQPQHF | TGTGCCTGGACCCTGGGACAGGGGGAGAATCAGCCCCAGCATTTT
TRBJ2-7 | TRBD2 | - | TRBV6-1 | CASVYSGGLYEQYF | TGTGCCAGCGTCTATAGCGGGGGGCTCTACGAGCAGTACTTC
TRBJ2-2 | - | - | TRBV29-1 | CSVEGTERHTGELFF | TGCAGCGTTGAAGGTACGGAGAGACACACCGGGGAGCTGTTTTTT
TRBJ2-1 | - | - | TRBV6-5 | CASSSLDGNEQFF | TGTGCCAGCAGTTCCCTGGACGGTAATGAGCAGTTCTTC
TRBJ2-3 | TRBD2 | - | TRBV6-5 | CASSFGGGFTDTQYF | TGTGCCAGCAGTTTCGGCGGGGGGTTCACAGATACGCAGTATTTT
TRBJ1-1 | - | - | TRBV30 | CAFRTRPEAFF | TGTGCCTTTAGGACTCGACCTGAAGCTTTCTTT
TRBJ2-1 | TRBD2 | - | TRBV7-3 | CASSFASGGYNEQFF | TGTGCCAGCAGCTTTGCTAGCGGGGGCTACAATGAGCAGTTCTTC
TRBJ2-7 | - | - | TRBV9 | CASSVSGTPYYEQYF | TGTGCCAGCAGCGTTTCCGGGACACCTTACTACGAGCAGTACTTC
TRBJ2-2 | TRBD1 | - | TRBV27 | CASSYTGAGELFF | TGTGCCAGCAGTTACACAGGGGCCGGGGAGCTGTTTTTT
TRBJ2-1 | TRBD1 | - | TRBV6-1 | CASRETGFSYNEQFF | TGTGCCAGCAGAGAGACAGGGTTTTCCTACAATGAGCAGTTCTTC
TRBJ2-3 | - | - | TRBV7-9 | CASWADTQYF | TGTGCCAGCTGGGCGGATACGCAGTATTTT
TRBJ2-3 | - | few | TRBV28 | CASSFLQERARTDTQYF | TGTGCCAGCAGTTTTCTTCAAGAAAGGGCCCGCACAGATACGCAGTATTTT
TRBJ1-5 | - | - | TRBV5-8 | CASSFWRQPQHF | TGTGCCAGCAGCTTCTGGAGGCAGCCCCAGCATTTT
TRBJ1-2 | - | - | TRBV11-2 | CASSLDVGGYGYTF | TGTGCCAGCAGCTTAGACGTTGGAGGGTATGGCTACACCTTC
TRBJ2-3 | TRBD2 | - | TRBV7-2 | CASSWGLALDRWTDTQYF | TGTGCCAGCAGCTGGGGACTAGCGCTCGATCGCTGGACAGATACGCAGTATTTT
TRBJ2-7 | TRBD1 | - | TRBV4-1 | CASSQGDRPSYEQYF | TGCGCCAGCAGCCAAGGGGACAGGCCCTCCTACGAGCAGTACTTC
TRBJ2-5 | TRBD2 | - | TRBV4-3 | CASSQDRLAGGPETQYF | TGCGCCAGCAGCCAAGATCGACTAGCGGGGGGGCCGGAGACCCAGTACTTC
TRBJ2-7 | - | - | TRBV4-3 | CASSQDYGGGGYEQYF | TGCGCCAGCAGCCAAGATTACGGGGGCGGAGGTTACGAGCAGTACTTC
TRBJ2-7 | TRBD2 | - | TRBV6-5 | CASSYGLAGHEQYF | TGTGCCAGCAGTTACGGACTAGCGGGCCACGAGCAGTACTTC
TRBJ2-6 | - | few | TRBV28 | CASSLPQGGGANVLTF | TGTGCCAGCAGTTTACCTCAGGGGGGCGGGGCCAACGTCCTGACTTTC
TRBJ1-2 | TRBD1 | - | TRBV25-1 | CATRTRDSYGYTF | TGTGCCACCAGAACGCGGGACAGCTATGGCTACACCTTC
TRBJ2-7 | - | - | TRBV27 | CASSLIGDEQYF | TGTGCCAGCAGTTTAATTGGGGACGAGCAGTACTTC
TRBJ1-1 | TRBD1 | - | TRBV30 | CAWTTGGSTEAFF | TGTGCCTGGACGACAGGGGGATCTACTGAAGCTTTCTTT
TRBJ1-2 | TRBD1 | - | TRBV7-6 | CASSLVPGGSDGYTF | TGTGCCAGCAGCTTAGTCCCAGGGGGCTCGGATGGCTACACCTTC
TRBJ2-3 | - | - | TRBV6-1 | CASRDWLTSTDTQYF | TGTGCCAGCAGGGACTGGCTGACTAGCACAGATACGCAGTATTTT
TRBJ2-2 | - | - | TRBV5-1 | CASSLFGELFF | TGCGCCAGCAGCTTGTTCGGGGAGCTGTTTTTT
TRBJ1-1 | - | - | TRBV7-2 | CASRETGKNTEAFF | TGTGCCAGCAGGGAGACCGGGAAGAACACTGAAGCTTTCTTT
TRBJ2-2 | - | - | TRBV9 | CASSVWAETGELFF | TGTGCCAGCAGCGTCTGGGCAGAAACCGGGGAGCTGTTTTTT
TRBJ1-4 | - | - | TRBV4-1 | CASSLDRLPNEKLFF | TGCGCCAGCAGCCTCGACAGGTTGCCTAATGAAAAACTGTTTTTT
TRBJ2-7 | TRBD2 | - | TRBV27 | CASSLSPGGSDYEQYF | TGTGCCAGCAGTTTATCCCCGGGGGGGAGTGACTACGAGCAGTACTTC
TRBJ2-1 | TRBD2 | few | TRBV7-2 | CASRETAGGFNEQFF | TGTGCCAGCAGAGAAACAGCGGGAGGGTTCAATGAGCAGTTCTTC
TRBJ2-3 | TRBD1 | - | TRBV14 | CASSQRIRTGVFTDTQYF | TGTGCCAGCAGCCAACGGATTCGGACAGGCGTGTTCACAGATACGCAGTATTTT
TRBJ2-3 | TRBD2 | - | TRBV6-4 | CASSSHSGRGTDTQYF | TGTGCCAGCAGTTCCCATAGCGGGAGGGGAACAGATACGCAGTATTTT
TRBJ2-4 | - | - | TRBV10-1 | CASSESQANIQYF | TGCGCCAGCAGTGAGTCTCAGGCAAACATTCAGTACTTC
TRBJ2-7 | TRBD2 | - | TRBV9 | CASSPYSGDRIYEQYF | TGTGCCAGCAGCCCCTACAGCGGGGACCGGATATACGAGCAGTACTTC
TRBJ2-2 | - | once | TRBV5-6 | CASSSQSSGELFF | TGTGCCAGCAGCTCACAGAGTTCCGGGGAGCTGTTTTTT
TRBJ2-3 | TRBD2 | once | TRBV5-8 | CASSRGSGGAWDTQYF | TGTGCCAGCAGCAGGGGAAGCGGGGGGGCCTGGGATACGCAGTATTTT
TRBJ2-2 | - | - | TRBV7-2 | CASSSSQGLAGELFF | TGTGCCAGCAGCTCCTCACAGGGTTTGGCCGGGGAGCTGTTTTTT
TRBJ1-2 | - | - | TRBV28 | CASSPMGFNYGYTF | TGTGCCAGCAGTCCCATGGGTTTTAACTATGGCTACACCTTC
TRBJ2-1 | - | - | TRBV27 | CASSLGSAPNEQFF | TGTGCCAGCAGTTTAGGCTCCGCCCCCAATGAGCAGTTCTTC
TRBJ1-5 | TRBD1 | - | TRBV5-6 | CASSLLGGWPQHF | TGTGCCAGCAGCTTACTAGGGGGCTGGCCCCAGCATTTT
TRBJ2-4 | - | - | TRBV28 | CASSRGRNIQYF | TGTGCCAGCAGTCGGGGTAGGAACATTCAGTACTTC
TRBJ1-3 | TRBD1 | - | TRBV27 | CASSLGTAGNTIYF | TGTGCCAGCAGCTTAGGGACAGCTGGAAACACCATATATTTT
TRBJ1-5 | - | once | TRBV5-8 | CASNTLLDNYNQPQHF | TGTGCCAGCAACACCCTCTTGGACAATTACAATCAGCCCCAGCATTTT
TRBJ1-2 | - | - | TRBV27 | CASSLSISLWGGGYTF | TGTGCCAGCAGTTTATCGATTAGTCTATGGGGAGGCGGCTACACCTTC
TRBJ1-1 | - | - | TRBV5-1 | CASSLASVLRPVMNTEAFF | TGCGCCAGCAGCTTGGCCAGCGTACTAAGGCCCGTAATGAACACTGAAGCTTTCTTT
TRBJ2-4 | - | - | TRBV15 | CATSRTDLAKNIQYF | TGTGCCACCAGCAGGACAGACTTAGCCAAAAACATTCAGTACTTC
TRBJ1-1 | TRBD1 | - | TRBV18 | CASSPYGTGHTEAFF | TGTGCCAGCTCACCATACGGGACAGGGCATACTGAAGCTTTCTTT